The rows below give T cell receptor beta chains drawn from one sample of a study of human T cells and chemical hapten exposure. MiXCR, applied by TCRdb to the RACE reads, yields one record per CDR3 protein. Among about 190,000 distinct CDR3 sequences, under 30% were seen once, and the ten largest hold 2% to 2.5%. Sample: whole blood, taken in connection with sensitization to the hapten diphenylcyclopropenone (DPC). These TCRs come from a woman aged 40 to 50 with alopecia areata. Some clones in this sample may be carry-over from other donors' samples. Both conserved end residues are part of each CDR3. The order of the fields is CDR3 protein, CDR3 DNA, J gene, V gene, CDR3 length, clone size, D gene. The D gene is left open where the match is weak. Clone size is given for some rows only: seen once, a few or many times, or a class if the clone is expanded.

CDR3 protein: CASSYSPTGGYEQYF; CDR3 DNA: TGTGCCAGCAGTTACTCGCCGACAGGGGGCTACGAGCAGTACTTC; J gene: TRBJ2-7; V gene: TRBV6-5; CDR3 length: 15; clone size: few; D gene: TRBD1
CDR3 protein: CASSPGQYPGNTIYF; CDR3 DNA: TGTGCCAGCAGTCCTGGACAGTACCCTGGAAACACCATATATTTT; J gene: TRBJ1-3; V gene: TRBV28; CDR3 length: 15; clone size: few; D gene: -
CDR3 protein: CASMRNSYNEQFF; CDR3 DNA: TGTGCCAGCATGAGAAACAGTTACAATGAGCAGTTCTTC; J gene: TRBJ2-1; V gene: TRBV6-2/TRBV6-3; CDR3 length: 13; clone size: -; D gene: -
CDR3 protein: CASGRAANTEAFF; CDR3 DNA: TGTGCCAGCGGCCGGGCTGCTAACACTGAAGCTTTCTTT; J gene: TRBJ1-1; V gene: TRBV7-2; CDR3 length: 13; clone size: few; D gene: -
CDR3 protein: CASSYPELGAFF; CDR3 DNA: TGTGCCAGCAGTTATCCCGAGTTAGGGGCTTTCTTT; J gene: TRBJ1-1; V gene: TRBV6-6; CDR3 length: 12; clone size: -; D gene: -
CDR3 protein: CSAQTSAPGEQYF; CDR3 DNA: TGCAGTGCCCAGACTAGCGCACCGGGGGAGCAGTACTTC; J gene: TRBJ2-7; V gene: TRBV20-1; CDR3 length: 13; clone size: few; D gene: TRBD2
CDR3 protein: CARRGRTAINTEAFF; CDR3 DNA: TGTGCCAGAAGGGGCCGGACAGCCATCAACACTGAAGCTTTCTTT; J gene: TRBJ1-1; V gene: TRBV27; CDR3 length: 15; clone size: few; D gene: -
CDR3 protein: CAITLTSGNANTQYF; CDR3 DNA: TGTGCCATCACCCTTACTAGCGGGAACGCCAATACGCAGTATTTT; J gene: TRBJ2-3; V gene: TRBV10-3; CDR3 length: 15; clone size: -; D gene: TRBD2
CDR3 protein: CSVEGPQGTSTEAFF; CDR3 DNA: TGCAGCGTTGAAGGCCCGCAGGGCACGAGCACTGAAGCTTTCTTT; J gene: TRBJ1-1; V gene: TRBV29-1; CDR3 length: 15; clone size: -; D gene: -
CDR3 protein: CASSQSQGVYEQYF; CDR3 DNA: TGCGCCAGCAGCCAATCCCAAGGGGTCTACGAGCAGTACTTC; J gene: TRBJ2-7; V gene: TRBV4-1; CDR3 length: 14; clone size: -; D gene: -
CDR3 protein: CATSDPIGQGFGEQFF; CDR3 DNA: TGTGCCACCAGTGACCCCATAGGACAGGGTTTTGGTGAGCAGTTCTTC; J gene: TRBJ2-1; V gene: TRBV24-1; CDR3 length: 16; clone size: few; D gene: TRBD1
CDR3 protein: CASTRDPLQETQYF; CDR3 DNA: TGTGCCAGCACCCGAGACCCGTTACAAGAGACCCAGTACTTC; J gene: TRBJ2-5; V gene: TRBV28; CDR3 length: 14; clone size: -; D gene: -
CDR3 protein: CSVEDRNSGNTIYF; CDR3 DNA: TGCAGCGTGGAAGACAGGAACTCTGGAAACACCATATATTTT; J gene: TRBJ1-3; V gene: TRBV29-1; CDR3 length: 14; clone size: many; D gene: -
CDR3 protein: CASSFPGTSSHTQYF; CDR3 DNA: TGTGCCAGCAGTTTCCCCGGGACTAGTTCGCATACGCAGTATTTT; J gene: TRBJ2-3; V gene: TRBV28; CDR3 length: 15; clone size: few; D gene: TRBD2
CDR3 protein: CASSYGRGGQSTDTQYF; CDR3 DNA: TGTGCCAGCAGTTACGGACGAGGGGGGCAGAGCACAGATACGCAGTATTTT; J gene: TRBJ2-3; V gene: TRBV6-6; CDR3 length: 17; clone size: few; D gene: -
CDR3 protein: CASSFSRRTGTGNQAFF; CDR3 DNA: TGTGCCAGCAGTTTTTCACGGAGAACAGGGACGGGGAACCAAGCTTTCTTT; J gene: TRBJ1-1; V gene: TRBV6-6; CDR3 length: 17; clone size: -; D gene: -
CDR3 protein: CASSQEGMGNQPQHF; CDR3 DNA: TGTGCCAGCAGCCAAGAGGGGATGGGCAATCAGCCCCAGCATTTT; J gene: TRBJ1-5; V gene: TRBV7-6; CDR3 length: 15; clone size: -; D gene: -
CDR3 protein: CSVVVQGGRTEAFF; CDR3 DNA: TGCAGCGTTGTAGTCCAGGGGGGTCGCACTGAAGCTTTCTTT; J gene: TRBJ1-1; V gene: TRBV29-1; CDR3 length: 14; clone size: -; D gene: TRBD1
CDR3 protein: CASRLASGGNEQFF; CDR3 DNA: TGTGCCAGCAGACTAGCGTCCGGAGGCAATGAGCAGTTCTTC; J gene: TRBJ2-1; V gene: TRBV28; CDR3 length: 14; clone size: -; D gene: TRBD2
CDR3 protein: CAISAGTYPQETQYF; CDR3 DNA: TGTGCCATCAGTGCCGGGACATACCCTCAAGAGACCCAGTACTTC; J gene: TRBJ2-5; V gene: TRBV10-3; CDR3 length: 15; clone size: -; D gene: -
CDR3 protein: CASSLDRGEQFF; CDR3 DNA: TGTGCCAGCAGCTTAGACAGGGGCGAGCAGTTCTTC; J gene: TRBJ2-1; V gene: TRBV11-2; CDR3 length: 12; clone size: -; D gene: -
CDR3 protein: CSASRGDRGLAGTQYF; CDR3 DNA: TGCAGCGCCAGTAGGGGAGACAGAGGACTAGCGGGGACCCAGTACTTC; J gene: TRBJ2-5; V gene: TRBV29-1; CDR3 length: 16; clone size: -; D gene: TRBD2
CDR3 protein: CASRWGPTRSAGELFF; CDR3 DNA: TGTGCCAGCAGGTGGGGGCCAACGAGGTCCGCCGGGGAGCTGTTTTTT; J gene: TRBJ2-2; V gene: TRBV6-2/TRBV6-3; CDR3 length: 16; clone size: -; D gene: -
CDR3 protein: CASRPSGQDYGYTF; CDR3 DNA: TGTGCCAGCAGGCCCTCGGGACAGGACTATGGCTACACCTTC; J gene: TRBJ1-2; V gene: TRBV12-3/TRBV12-4; CDR3 length: 14; clone size: -; D gene: TRBD1
CDR3 protein: CSVEGGWRGSEQFF; CDR3 DNA: TGCAGCGTTGAAGGCGGCTGGCGTGGGAGTGAGCAGTTCTTC; J gene: TRBJ2-1; V gene: TRBV29-1; CDR3 length: 14; clone size: -; D gene: -
CDR3 protein: CASSVAPGQYYEQYF; CDR3 DNA: TGTGCCAGCAGCGTAGCACCGGGACAGTACTACGAGCAGTACTTC; J gene: TRBJ2-7; V gene: TRBV9; CDR3 length: 15; clone size: few; D gene: TRBD1
CDR3 protein: CASSPGTGGIYQPQHF; CDR3 DNA: TGTGCCAGCAGCCCCGGGACAGGGGGTATCTATCAGCCCCAGCATTTT; J gene: TRBJ1-5; V gene: TRBV28; CDR3 length: 16; clone size: few; D gene: TRBD1
CDR3 protein: CASSRRGGGNYEQYF; CDR3 DNA: TGTGCCAGCAGCCGGCGGGGCGGAGGGAATTACGAGCAGTACTTC; J gene: TRBJ2-7; V gene: TRBV7-2; CDR3 length: 15; clone size: -; D gene: -